This T cell receptor (beta chain) was documented in a study of blood T cell repertoires in COVID-19. Study-level background: T cells, B-cell-depleted T cells, or PBMCs provided the cDNA or gDNA that served as material.

V shed 5 bases and J 4 bases; nucleotides not matched to a gene: 17. CDR3 size: 18 residues. As processed by the authors: Scientists estimated how many nucleated cells there were by amplifying reference gene primers. Clones were sequenced by immunoSEQ multiplex PCR, and TCRdb holds only the in-frame ones, with some missing. Clone size and V and J calls were adopted from that table, with D and trimming inferred from the DNA. The table has 300,000 or so clones, 90% seen once. The cohort comprised adults aged roughly 18 to 90 years residing in 20 to 30 US areas. Participants were placed into cohorts based on the clinical history they reported.

The sequencing sample was made of PBMCs or T cells enriched from blood (not recorded which). The clonotype comes from a woman aged 25 to 45 who had recovered from COVID-19. This chain uses TRBV23-1 with TRBJ2-7, with 10 bases aligning to TRBD2. Being an ORF, TRBV23-1 has a function that is uncertain. CDR3 region: CASSGEGALAGERYEQYF. The CDR3 bases are TGCGCCAGCAGTGGGGAGGGAGCGCTAGCGGGAGAAAGGTACGAGCAGTACTTC.